The T cell receptor (beta chain) described here comes from a study of cytomegalovirus exposure and HLA in healthy donors. The overall study: There were approximately 400 genotyped donors. Of these, about 80% fell in the genetic ancestry cluster associated with self-reported Caucasian donors.

Donors were ostensibly healthy at sampling, although undocumented immune exposures were probable. The PCR contained 60 Vbeta and 13 Jbeta primers. TCRdb's copy holds only in-frame clones and misses some; the assay was immunoSEQ multiplex PCR. The sample shows 100,000 to 150,000 clones, roughly 80% of them seen only once. Sequencing was done on a sample of PBMCs. This receptor was identified in a woman in her forties in good health and CMV-seronegative.

CDR3 amino acids: CASSGTLSSYEQYF. The CDR3 region has the DNA TGTGCCAGCTCCGGGACATTGAGCTCCTACGAGCAGTACTTC. The chain employs TRBV18 and TRBJ2-7, with D perhaps matching TRBD1 (6 bases). Germline CDR1 is KGHSH and CDR2 is LQKENI. Trimming cost V 6 bases and J 0 bases, with 12 bases left between them. This CDR3 is built from 14 residues.